The present entry profiles one T cell receptor (beta chain) with its context. Its antigen has not been determined. Per-nucleotide qualities are absent, and no much larger clonotype sits a single base away. This sample is drawn from a study of cytotoxic CD8 clonotypes in ibrutinib-treated CLL (dated by TCRdb to 2020 to 2022). Describing the broader study: The cohort included some 14 treatment-naive and about a dozen relapsed/refractory patients; roughly 17 were IGHV unmutated. Partial responses were observed in about 25 patients and complete responses in 2; after a median follow-up of around 68 months, remission was maintained in 15 or so patients and progression was observed in some twelve. Samples at response were collected after a median of about 12 months of treatment, with a range of roughly 6 to 40 months. An average of approximately 260,000 productive templates and roughly 94,000 productive rearrangements was obtained per sample. Longitudinal samples were available for about 30% of the 86 trial participants. Cryopreserved peripheral blood mononuclear cells were collected before treatment, at response, and at either disease progression or sustained remission. Every sample from remission and from progressive disease was obtained while the patients were still on ibrutinib.

What the work shows at the level of the full study, not this receptor alone: Public clonotypes were rare and either contracted or stayed stable during treatment, and the rise in clonality at ibrutinib response reflected the expansion of private clonotypes. At ibrutinib response clonality went up, during sustained remission it held steady, and at progression it dropped back toward baseline. Sampling times were not matched between sustained-remission and progressing patients, and lymph node repertoires were not studied. Baseline clonality was found to be higher than that of age-matched healthy donors and was strongly correlated with circulating CD8+ T-cell counts.

Each clonotype received, on average, approximately 9.9x coverage in deep resolution sequencing performed on a MiSeq, where the target depth lay between 1 in 1 million and 1 in 200,000 T cells. The immunoSEQ hsTCRB Kit was used to generate the TCR beta libraries. On the study's bioinformatics: The data were analyzed with ImmunoSEQ Analyzer and ImmunoSEQ Data Assistant, and V, D and J gene assignments followed IMGT definitions. Clonality was computed as one minus normalized Shannon entropy of productive rearrangement frequencies, ranging from 0 to 1. Public clonotype analysis was restricted to overrepresented clonotypes comprising at least 0.05% of each patient's repertoire. Some 13 repertoires from age-matched healthy donors, obtained from immuneACCESS, served as clonality controls. The immuneACCESS repertoire file appears here via TCRdb, limited to in-frame rearrangements. These files lack a portion of the clones; in checked studies, under half of the deficit traces to unresolved V genes, and the cause of the others is not known. That table is the source of V, J and clone size, and D and trimming were worked out from the DNA. This sample holds about 200,000 clones; 60% to 80% were observed only once. The ten largest make up more than 9.5% of the sample.

From the germline V gene, CDR1 is MNHEY and CDR2 is SVGAGI. V drops 4 bases and J drops 3 bases, leaving 4 bases in between. From cysteine to phenylalanine, the CDR3 is 11 amino acids long. Only CDR3 DNA remains: 33 bases, in frame from the first base. Per the publication, the time point label means: approximately 11 months on ibrutinib. For TCR beta library preparation, 1.5 to 2 micrograms of genomic DNA were isolated from cryopreserved PBMCs. High-throughput TCR beta sequencing was performed on longitudinal blood samples from CLL patients receiving ibrutinib monotherapy. The patients were enrolled in a single-center, open-label phase 2 trial of ibrutinib monotherapy.

Sequencing was performed on PBMCs, taken after 12 months of ibrutinib treatment. The sequence came from a human donor with chronic lymphocytic leukemia. The rearranged segments are TRBV6-5 and TRBJ2-7, with the D gene not confidently named. The CDR3 reads as follows: CASSSLYEQYF. The sequence in DNA is TGTGCCAGCAGTTCTCTCTACGAGCAGTACTTC.